The T cell receptor (beta chain) under discussion was sequenced for a study of T cell changes during pregnancy in multiple sclerosis. Libraries were prepared by immunoSEQ multiplex PCR; TCRdb keeps only in-frame clonotypes and omits some of them. Of about 69,000 clones listed, approximately 86% are singletons. The length of the CDR3 is 18 residues. V shed 4 bases, J shed 1 base, and the junction held 15 bases outside the gene matches. Germline V gene sequence: CDR1 SGHNT, CDR2 YYREEE (reference sequence). This TCR was sampled from a female donor with multiple sclerosis, enrolled in a pregnancy study. This chain uses TRBV5-4 with TRBJ1-2; 8 nucleotides agree with TRBD1. Sequencing used peripheral blood, obtained before pregnancy. The CDR3 coding sequence is TGTGCCAGCAGCACCCCGACAGGGGCGAATGACTTTAACTATGGCTACACCTTC. Residues: CASSTPTGANDFNYGYTF.